Following are 4 T cell receptor beta chains from one sample sequenced in a study of identical twins (TCRdb year 2016). Libraries were prepared through 5' RACE. Sequencing relied on an Illumina HiSeq 2000. TCRdb reprocessing: public reads trimmed at Q25 with fastp, clones called with MiXCR, in-frame beta chains kept. When rows share a CDR3 protein, they turn into one entry using the most common DNA and genes. Across this sample there are roughly 1.6 million distinct CDR3 sequences, with about 31% seen only once. The ten top clones hold roughly 0.3% of the sample. Sequenced material: cord blood. These receptors all come from a newborn girl in good health.

The chain recombines TRBV10-3 with TRBJ2-1, with D possibly TRBD2 on 5 matching bases. CDR1 and CDR2 from the germline V gene are ENHRY and SYGVKD. The V end lost 4 bases, the J end lost 3 bases, and 13 bases lay between the germline ends. This CDR3 comprises 15 residues. The CDR3 reads CAISVQAALYNEQFF. DNA for the CDR3: TGTGCCATCAGTGTACAAGCGGCACTCTACAATGAGCAGTTCTTC.

This clonotype was observed a handful of times. The chain recombines TRBV2 with TRBJ2-7; tentatively, D is TRBD1 (5 bases). The germline CDR1 and CDR2 sequences are SNHLY and FYNNEI. The V and J ends lost 1 base and 2 bases respectively, with 9 bases between them. This CDR3 is 14 amino acids long. The CDR3 DNA is TGTGCCAGCAGTGAAGGTTTAGGGGCCTACGAGCAGTACTTC. Translation gives CASSEGLGAYEQYF.

The rearrangement uses TRBV12-3 or TRBV12-4 and TRBJ2-7, with 10 nucleotides matching TRBD2. The CDR3 has 16 residues. The trim removed 6 bases at V and 1 base at J, leaving 9 bases unmatched. DNA of the CDR3: TGTGCCAGCAGCCACCATCGACTAGCGGGTTCCTACGAGCAGTACTTC. This encodes CASSHHRLAGSYEQYF.

This clonotype occurred a few times. The chain combines TRBV10-3 with TRBJ2-5, with 9 nucleotides matching TRBD2. CDR3 length equals 13 residues. From germline, CDR1 is ENHRY and CDR2 SYGVKD. The V segment lost 4 bases and the J segment 4 bases; nucleotides outside the gene matches: 1. CDR3 DNA: TGTGCCATCAGTGCACTAGCGGGAGAGACCCAGTACTTC. It is translated as CAISALAGETQYF.